A selection of T cell receptor beta chains follows, all from one sample in a study of graft-versus-host responses after intestinal transplantation. No antigen has been assigned to these receptors. Here immunoSEQ multiplex PCR was the method, and the copy in TCRdb shows in-frame clones only, minus some. The sample lists approximately 77,000 clones, 70% to 90% occurring once. This specimen consisted of unstimulated CD4+ T cells sorted from spleen or lymph node cells, obtained before intestinal transplant. The receptors come from a human donor who received an intestinal transplant. Each CDR3 is given with its conserved first and last residue. The D gene is left open where the match is weak. Clone size is shown for a subset of rows, as once, few, many or a class of expanded clone.

CASGTGAETQYF TGCGCCAGCGGGACAGGGGCAGAGACCCAGTACTTC TRBD1 . TRBJ2-5 TRBV10-2
CAISENPEETQYF TGTGCCATCAGTGAGAATCCAGAAGAGACCCAGTACTTC . . TRBJ2-5 TRBV10-3
CASSLTGIGNTIYF TGCGCCAGCAGCTTGACAGGAATTGGAAACACCATATATTTT . . TRBJ1-3 TRBV5-1
CASSFGLAYNEQFF TGTGCCAGCAGCTTTGGACTAGCCTACAATGAGCAGTTCTTC TRBD2 . TRBJ2-1 TRBV7-6
CASSLGASPTNEKLFF TGCGCCAGCAGCCTGGGGGCATCACCAACTAATGAAAAACTGTTTTTT . . TRBJ1-4 TRBV5-1
CASREPGQPYNEQFF TGTGCCAGCAGGGAACCGGGACAGCCCTACAATGAGCAGTTCTTC TRBD1 . TRBJ2-1 TRBV5-4
CASSEEDRGLNYKQYF TGTGCCAGCAGTGAAGAGGACAGGGGGCTGAACTACAAGCAGTACTTC TRBD1 . TRBJ2-7 TRBV6-1
CASSQGRDLKNIQYF TGCGCCAGCAGCCAAGGGCGGGATCTCAAAAACATTCAGTACTTC . . TRBJ2-4 TRBV4-1
CASSWGQGGGYTF TGTGCCAGCAGTTGGGGACAGGGTGGTGGCTACACCTTC TRBD1 . TRBJ1-2 TRBV2
CASSFIAGADTQYF TGTGCCAGCAGTTTCATAGCGGGGGCAGATACGCAGTATTTT TRBD2 . TRBJ2-3 TRBV27
CASSLDEGAGEQYF TGTGCCAGCAGTTTGGATGAGGGGGCGGGCGAGCAGTACTTC TRBD1 . TRBJ2-7 TRBV27
CASSPYGQGNTEAFF TGCGCCAGCAGCCCATACGGACAGGGAAACACTGAAGCTTTCTTT TRBD1 . TRBJ1-1 TRBV5-1
CASSPPGQGYTIYF TGTGCCAGCAGTCCCCCGGGACAGGGGTACACCATATATTTT TRBD1 few TRBJ1-3 TRBV28
CASSLTGTDLYEQYF TGTGCCAGCAGCCTAACCGGGACTGACCTCTACGAGCAGTACTTC . . TRBJ2-7 TRBV7-2
CASSLEGQSLSTEAFF TGCGCCAGCAGCTTGGAAGGACAGAGTTTGAGCACTGAAGCTTTCTTT . . TRBJ1-1 TRBV5-1
CASSGGLAGSSYEQYF TGTGCCAGCAGCGGGGGACTAGCGGGCAGCTCCTACGAGCAGTACTTC TRBD2 . TRBJ2-7 TRBV28